Presented here are 27 T cell receptor beta chains from one specimen sequenced in a study of blood T cell repertoires in COVID-19. TCRdb's copy holds only in-frame clones and misses some; the assay was immunoSEQ multiplex PCR. Altogether roughly 140,000 clones are present, around 84% being singletons, with the ten largest covering around 7.2%. The sample comprised peripheral blood. These receptors were obtained from a woman between 45 and 65 years old in a cohort sampled during active or convalescent COVID-19.

The chain links TRBV3-1 (or the pseudogene TRBV3-2) to TRBJ2-2; TRBD2 agrees at 12 bases. The CDR3 has 20 amino acids. Germline V gives CDR1 LGHDT, CDR2 YNNKEL (reference sequence). V shed 0 bases and J 6 bases; nucleotides not matched to a gene: 14. CDR3: CASSQDRRDSLAGGPGELFF. CDR3 DNA: TGTGCCAGCAGCCAAGATCGTCGGGACTCTCTAGCGGGGGGGCCCGGGGAGCTGTTTTTT.

J is TRBJ2-2 and V is TRBV9; 12 bases are a match to TRBD2. Germline CDR1 reads SGDLS; CDR2 reads YYNGEE. The length of the CDR3 is 16 residues. V dropped 3 bases and J dropped 5; count of bases not matched to a gene: 5. CDR3 nucleotides: TGTGCCAGCAGCGCTAGGACTAGCGGGATTACCGGGGAGCTGTTTTTT. The encoded protein is CASSARTSGITGELFF.

The chain carries TRBV6-6 and TRBJ2-7, with TRBD2 matching 9 bases. The V and J ends lost 3 bases and 6 bases, in that order; junction bases with no gene match: 9. This CDR3 comprises 15 residues. The germline CDR1 and CDR2 sequences are MNHNY and SVGAGI (reference sequence). For the CDR3, the DNA is TGTGCCAGCAGTTATGGTGGCGGGGGGGCTGGCGAGCAGTACTTC. It codes for CASSYGGGGAGEQYF.

The chain has TRBV4-1 and TRBJ1-3; 8 bases fit TRBD1. CDR3 size: 16 residues. Germline values: CDR1 MGHRA, CDR2 YSYEKL. V was pared by 3 bases and J by 2 bases, with 6 bases of the junction left unmatched. CDR3 protein: CASSQIGQGAGNTIYF. The CDR3 region has the DNA TGCGCCAGCAGCCAGATCGGACAGGGTGCTGGAAACACCATATATTTT.

The J gene is TRBJ2-1, the V gene TRBV14; 7 nucleotides match TRBD1. The CDR3 spans 17 residues. The J segment lost 10 bases and the V segment lost 1 base, leaving 16 bases of the junction unmatched. Germline CDR1 reads SGHDN; CDR2 reads FVKESK. DNA of the CDR3: TGTGCCAGCAGCCAAGCCTGGATAGGGACAGTAGGCCTAGAGCAGTTCTTC. Translated, it gives CASSQAWIGTVGLEQFF.

On this clone: The same CDR3 also results from other DNA sequences found in this sample. The chain has TRBV3-1 (or the pseudogene TRBV3-2) and TRBJ2-1, with no clear D. Trimming removed 0 bases from V and 6 bases from J, with 6 bases in between. CDR3 size: 13 residues. The V gene's germline CDR1 is LGHDT and CDR2 YNNKEL (reference sequence). The CDR3 is CASSQDTSNEQFF. The CDR3, as DNA: TGTGCCAGCAGCCAAGATACGAGCAATGAGCAGTTCTTC.

The chain combines TRBV7-9 with TRBJ2-7, with 8 bases lining up with TRBD2. The trim removed 8 bases at V and 2 bases at J, leaving 5 bases unmatched. CDR1 and CDR2 from the germline V gene are SEHNR and FQNEAQ (reference sequence). The CDR3 contains 13 residues. The CDR3 spells CASRRGETYEQYF. DNA for the CDR3: TGTGCCAGCCGGCGGGGGGAGACCTACGAGCAGTACTTC.

The chain carries TRBV27 and TRBJ1-1, with D unclear. Germline V gene data show CDR1 as MNHEY and CDR2 as SMNVEV (reference sequence). This CDR3 spans 15 amino acids. Between the trimmed V and J ends, which lost 0 bases and 1 base, there was a span of 9 bases. CDR3 residues: CASSLSWSQNTEAFF. CDR3 DNA: TGTGCCAGCAGTTTATCGTGGTCACAGAACACTGAAGCTTTCTTT.

This rearrangement joins TRBV28 to TRBJ1-5; D unresolved. Trimming left V 3 bases short and J 6 bases short, with 6 bases between. Germline V gene sequence: CDR1 MDHEN, CDR2 SYDVKM. CDR3 size: 12 residues. The CDR3 region is CASSFGSQPQHF. The CDR3, as DNA: TGTGCCAGCAGTTTCGGGTCTCAGCCCCAGCATTTT.

This sequence joins TRBV30 and TRBJ2-1; 8 positions match TRBD2. This CDR3 spans 13 amino acids. The V segment lost 0 bases and the J segment 9 bases; nucleotides outside the gene matches: 4. Germline CDR1 and CDR2: GTSNPN and SVGIG (reference sequence). CDR3 loop: CAWSVRGGTEQFF. The CDR3 nucleotides read TGTGCCTGGAGTGTACGGGGGGGGACTGAGCAGTTCTTC.

This sequence joins TRBV2 and TRBJ2-2; D is ambiguous. Trimming took off 2 bases at V and 0 bases at J, with 7 bases between the two ends. The CDR3 covers 15 residues. Germline V gene sequence: CDR1 SNHLY, CDR2 FYNNEI. The CDR3 region has the DNA TGTGCCAGCAGTGAATCCCATTCGAACACCGGGGAGCTGTTTTTT. This codes for CASSESHSNTGELFF.

The chain links TRBV11-2 to TRBJ2-6; possibly TRBD2 for D (6 bases). CDR1 is SGHAT, CDR2 FQNNGV, per germline. The ends were cut back, 4 bases at V and 0 bases at J, with 10 bases in the middle. The CDR3 runs 16 residues. CDR3 sequence reads: CASSSRRGSGANVLTF. For the CDR3, the DNA is TGTGCCAGCAGCTCGAGGAGGGGCTCTGGGGCCAACGTCCTGACTTTC.

The chain links TRBV12-5 to TRBJ1-1; 7 bases are a match to TRBD1. Unmatched junction bases numbered 14, after V lost 0 bases and J lost 4 bases. Germline CDR1 and CDR2: LGHNT and FRNRAP. CDR3 size: 18 residues. The DNA for the CDR3 is TGTGCTAGTGGTTTGGTACCGACAGGGCTAGGTTCTGGCACTGAAGCTTTCTTT. Its translation is CASGLVPTGLGSGTEAFF. Complete variable domain (other parts from reference TRBV12-5 and TRBJ1-1): DARVTQTPRHKVTEMGQEVTMRCQPILGHNTVFWYRQTMMQGLELLAYFRNRAPLDDSGMPKDRFSAEMPDATLATLKIQPSEPRDSAVYFCASGLVPTGLGSGTEAFFGQGTRLTVV.

This sequence joins TRBV2 and TRBJ1-3; maybe TRBD1 (5 bases). V was cut by 6 bases and J by 4 bases, with 7 bases left in between. The CDR3 has 12 amino acids. Germline V gene data show CDR1 as SNHLY and CDR2 as FYNNEI. CDR3 DNA: TGTGCCAGCAGGGGACTGGGAAACACCATATATTTT. Amino acids: CASRGLGNTIYF.

The chain employs TRBV6-5 and TRBJ2-7, with 7 positions matching TRBD1. The CDR3 contains 13 residues. V was pared by 8 bases and J by 3 bases, with 7 bases of the junction left unmatched. CDR1 and CDR2 (germline): MNHEY, SVGAGI. The DNA of the CDR3 is TGTGCCAGCTCCCGGCAGGGGGACTACGAGCAGTACTTC. It codes for CASSRQGDYEQYF.

The V and J genes are TRBV5-6 and TRBJ1-6; 7 bases match TRBD1. Trimming removed 0 bases from V and 10 bases from J; junction bases left unmatched: 4. Looked up from germline, CDR1 is SGHDT and CDR2 is YYEEEE. The CDR3 totals 14 residues. In nucleotides, the CDR3 is TGTGCCAGCAGCTTGGAACAGGGGAGGTCACCCCTCCACTTT. Translated, it gives CASSLEQGRSPLHF. The variable domain in full, with the rest retrieved from reference TRBV5-6 and TRBJ1-6, is DAGVTQSPTHLIKTRGQQVTLRCSPKSGHDTVSWYQQALGQGPQFIFQYYEEEERQRGNFPDRFSGHQFPNYSSELNVNALLLGDSALYLCASSLEQGRSPLHFGNGTRLTVT.

The CDR3 DNA sequence: TGTGCCAGTACGGGACAGGGGGCATCAAAACTGTTTTTT. This codes for CASTGQGASKLFF. This chain connects TRBV19 to TRBJ1-4; 12 bases agree with TRBD1. The J segment lost 10 bases and the V segment lost 7 bases, leaving 4 bases of the junction unmatched. This CDR3 spans 13 amino acids. Per germline, CDR1 LNHDA and CDR2 SQIVND (reference sequence).

The chain carries TRBV7-2 and TRBJ2-2; 9 bases are shared with TRBD2. J was trimmed by 2 bases and V by 6 bases; bases with no gene match: 4. The length of the CDR3 is 15 residues. Per the germline V gene, CDR1 is SGHTA and CDR2 is FQGNSA. CDR3 residues: CASRFSGGNTGELFF. CDR3 sequence (DNA): TGTGCCAGCAGATTTAGCGGGGGTAACACCGGGGAGCTGTTTTTT.

The V and J genes are TRBV2 and TRBJ1-2, with D uncertain. Trimming stripped 7 bases from V and 5 bases from J, with 17 bases between. The germline CDR1 and CDR2 sequences are SNHLY and FYNNEI. This CDR3 region has 14 residues. The CDR3 DNA is TGTGCCAGCATATACAGCCCAGGTCCGTATGGCTACACCTTC. This gives the protein CASIYSPGPYGYTF.

The rearrangement joins TRBV30 to TRBJ2-2; D is perhaps TRBD2 (5 bases). The CDR3 spans 18 residues. V lost 1 base, J lost 0 bases, and 18 bases lay in between. Germline CDR1 is GTSNPN and CDR2 is SVGIG (reference sequence). The CDR3 spells CAWSAWVVRGPNTGELFF. In DNA, the CDR3 is TGTGCCTGGAGTGCTTGGGTGGTTCGCGGGCCGAACACCGGGGAGCTGTTTTTT. The variable domain in full, with the rest retrieved from reference TRBV30 and TRBJ2-2, is SQTIHQWPATLVQPVGSPLSLECTVEGTSNPNLYWYRQAAGRGLQLLFYSVGIGQISSEVPQNLSASRPQDRQFILSSKKLLLSDSGFYLCAWSAWVVRGPNTGELFFGEGSRLTVL.

The chain carries TRBV6-6 and TRBJ1-5, with 9 positions matching TRBD1. After removal of 6 bases from V and 4 bases from J, the junction contained 7 bases not matched to a gene. Germline V gives CDR1 MNHNY, CDR2 SVGAGI (reference sequence). The CDR3 contains 15 residues. CDR3 sequence reads: CASRSQGAQNQPQHF. The CDR3 DNA reads as TGTGCCAGCAGATCACAGGGGGCGCAGAATCAGCCCCAGCATTTT.

This clone has a single count. The CDR3 region has the DNA TGCGCCAGCAGCCAAGGGCAGGGAGGTTCACCCCTCCACTTT. Residues: CASSQGQGGSPLHF. The V gene is TRBV4-1, the J gene TRBJ1-6, with D possibly being TRBD1 (5 bases). The CDR3 consists of 14 residues. Trimming stripped 1 base from V and 9 bases from J, with 10 bases between. CDR1 MGHRA and CDR2 YSYEKL come from the germline V gene.

The chain employs TRBV4-3 and TRBJ1-4; possible D gene TRBD1, 5 bases. Germline V CDR1 and CDR2: LGHNA, YSLEER. CDR3 size: 18 residues. The V end was cut by 0 bases, the J end by 7 bases, with 21 bases between. CDR3 in amino acids: CASSQEATRGGTTEKLFF. CDR3 bases: TGCGCCAGCAGCCAAGAAGCGACAAGGGGAGGGACGACTGAAAAACTGTTTTTT.

The V call is TRBV29-1, the J call TRBJ1-1; D not certain. CDR3 length equals 10 residues. The germline V gene has CDR1 SQVTM and CDR2 ANQGSEA. Between the trimmed V and J ends, which lost 6 bases and 2 bases, there was a span of 4 bases. The CDR3 protein is CSVINTEAFF. As DNA, the CDR3 is TGCAGCGTAATAAACACTGAAGCTTTCTTT.

V gene TRBV19 combines with J gene TRBJ2-5, with 8 bases that match TRBD2. The CDR3 consists of 14 residues. J gave up 5 bases and V 7 bases, and 9 bases lay outside the gene matches. Germline V CDR1 and CDR2: LNHDA, SQIVND (reference sequence). CDR3 sequence: CASTPPRGDETQYF. CDR3 bases: TGTGCCAGTACCCCCCCGCGGGGGGATGAGACCCAGTACTTC.

The chain's CDR3 is CASSLVGGPSYEQYF. Written as DNA, the CDR3 is TGTGCCAGCAGCTTAGTCGGGGGGCCTTCCTACGAGCAGTACTTC. This chain links TRBV7-2 with TRBJ2-7, with D possibly TRBD2 on 7 matching bases. This CDR3 region has 15 residues. Looked up from germline, CDR1 is SGHTA and CDR2 is FQGNSA. Trimming left V 1 base short and J 1 base short, with 11 bases between.

The gene calls are TRBV18 and TRBJ1-4, with TRBD1 as a possible D gene (6 bases). V lost 3 bases to trimming and J lost 7 bases, with 15 bases between them. CDR1 KGHSH and CDR2 LQKENI come from the germline V gene. The CDR3 consists of 15 residues. CDR3: CASSPAGGAGEKLFF. The CDR3, as DNA: TGTGCCAGCTCACCCGCCGGGGGGGCGGGTGAAAAACTGTTTTTT.